Presented here are 20 T cell receptor beta chains from one specimen sequenced in a study of blood T cell repertoires in COVID-19. This table comes from immunoSEQ multiplex PCR, and its TCRdb copy is limited to in-frame clones, with some not included. The sample yields around 380,000 clones, about 90% seen once. The specimen was PBMCs or T cells enriched from blood (not recorded which). These receptors were collected from a man between 25 and 39 years old who had recovered from COVID-19.

The V gene is TRBV7-9, the J gene TRBJ1-1; 9 nucleotides align to TRBD1. Germline trimming cut 3 bases from V and 5 bases from J; bases unmatched to any gene: 7. Per germline, CDR1 SEHNR and CDR2 FQNEAQ (reference sequence). This CDR3 is built from 15 residues. The CDR3 coding sequence is TGTGCCAGCAGCTTTCATGACAGGGGGGCGACTGAAGCTTTCTTT. The encoded protein is CASSFHDRGATEAFF.

This chain links TRBV6-2 or TRBV6-3 with TRBJ2-1, with 8 bases matching TRBD1. Germline loops: CDR1 MNHEY, CDR2 SVGEGT. The ends lost 3 bases at V and 8 bases at J; junction bases unmatched: 18. CDR3 length equals 18 residues. CDR3 sequence reads: CASSYPTFGQGVRDEQFF. CDR3 DNA: TGTGCCAGCAGTTATCCCACCTTCGGACAGGGTGTTCGCGATGAGCAGTTCTTC.

This chain links TRBV7-8 with TRBJ2-7; TRBD2 matches 8 bases. J gave up 0 bases and V 3 bases, and 7 bases lay outside the gene matches. The CDR3 has 16 residues. Germline V CDR1 and CDR2: SGHVS, FQNEAQ. The CDR3 coding sequence is TGTGCCAGCAGCTTTGGGCGGGGGGTCGGCTCCTACGAGCAGTACTTC. Protein product: CASSFGRGVGSYEQYF.

The chain links TRBV3-1 (or the pseudogene TRBV3-2) to TRBJ1-2; 7 bases map to TRBD1. CDR3 length: 15 amino acids. CDR1 LGHDT and CDR2 YNNKEL come from the germline V gene (reference sequence). V shed 0 bases, J shed 7 bases, and the junction held 8 bases outside the gene matches. CDR3: CASSQEARGFSGYTF. CDR3 DNA sequence: TGTGCCAGCAGCCAAGAGGCCAGGGGGTTCAGTGGCTACACCTTC.

For the CDR3, the DNA is TGTGCCAGCAGTTTTCCAGGGATCAATTCACCCCTCCACTTT. Amino acid sequence: CASSFPGINSPLHF. The chain links TRBV27 to TRBJ1-6; D might be TRBD1 (5 bases). Per the germline V gene, CDR1 is MNHEY and CDR2 is SMNVEV (reference sequence). The CDR3 consists of 14 residues. Trimming took off 3 bases at V and 7 bases at J, with 10 bases between the two ends.

This clone was seen a single time. The gene calls are TRBV19 and TRBJ2-7, with 11 bases lining up with TRBD2. Germline V gene sequence: CDR1 LNHDA, CDR2 SQIVND (reference sequence). The trim removed 7 bases at V and 5 bases at J, leaving 10 bases unmatched. This CDR3 spans 15 amino acids. CDR3 protein: CASNPSGGTFDEQYF. In DNA form, the CDR3 reads TGTGCCAGTAATCCTAGCGGGGGGACCTTCGACGAGCAGTACTTC.

The rearrangement joins TRBV19 to TRBJ2-1; TRBD2 aligns across 12 bases. The J segment lost 4 bases and the V segment lost 3 bases, leaving 1 base of the junction unmatched. Germline lookup yields CDR1 LNHDA and CDR2 SQIVND (reference sequence). CDR3 length: 15 amino acids. The CDR3 region has the DNA TGTGCCAGTAGTATGACTAGCGGGGGATACAATGAGCAGTTCTTC. It translates to CASSMTSGGYNEQFF.

This sequence joins TRBV19 and TRBJ1-2; 10 nucleotides match TRBD1. V lost 5 bases, J lost 0 bases, and 3 bases stayed unmatched. This CDR3 has 15 amino acids. Germline V gene sequence: CDR1 LNHDA, CDR2 SQIVND (reference sequence). This chain's CDR3 is CASSSGTGANYGYTF. As DNA, the CDR3 is TGTGCCAGTAGTTCCGGGACAGGGGCTAACTATGGCTACACCTTC. Looking up the rest from reference TRBV19 and TRBJ1-2 gives the full variable domain: DGGITQSPKYLFRKEGQNVTLSCEQNLNHDAMYWYRQDPGQGLRLIYYSQIVNDFQKGDIAEGYSVSREKKESFPLTVTSAQKNPTAFYLCASSSGTGANYGYTFGSGTRLTVV.

This chain uses TRBV9 with TRBJ2-5, with 10 nucleotides matching TRBD2. The length of the CDR3 is 14 residues. Germline values: CDR1 SGDLS, CDR2 YYNGEE. The junction had 7 bases not matched to a gene; V was cut back by 0 bases and J by 11 bases. The DNA for the CDR3 is TGTGCCAGCAGCGTAGTAGCTAGCGGGAGCTCACAGTACTTC. This translates into CASSVVASGSSQYF.

The chain has TRBV7-9 and TRBJ2-7; 8 nucleotides line up with TRBD1. The CDR3 loop spans 17 amino acids. V was pared by 5 bases and J by 0 bases, with 12 bases of the junction left unmatched. Germline CDR1 reads SEHNR; CDR2 reads FQNEAQ (reference sequence). CDR3 nucleotides: TGTGCCAGCAGCCTTCTCCCGGGACAGGAGGGCTCCTACGAGCAGTACTTC. It specifies CASSLLPGQEGSYEQYF. Filled out from reference TRBV7-9 and TRBJ2-7, the complete variable domain reads DTGVSQNPRHKITKRGQNVTFRCDPISEHNRLYWYRQTLGQGPEFLTYFQNEAQLEKSRLLSDRFSAERPKGSFSTLEIQRTEQGDSAMYLCASSLLPGQEGSYEQYFGPGTRLTVT.

The chain employs TRBV7-2 and TRBJ2-5; D unresolved. Germline V CDR1 and CDR2: SGHTA, FQGNSA. The ends were cut back, 1 base at V and 5 bases at J, with 11 bases in the middle. The CDR3 consists of 14 residues. The CDR3 region is CASSLVLFGETQYF. In nucleotides, the CDR3 is TGTGCCAGCAGCTTAGTCCTCTTCGGGGAGACCCAGTACTTC.

This sequence joins TRBV4-3 and TRBJ2-1; TRBD2 aligns across 15 bases. Germline V gives CDR1 LGHNA, CDR2 YSLEER. V lost 1 base, J lost 12 bases, and 4 bases stayed unmatched. The CDR3 contains 15 residues. The CDR3 DNA reads as TGCGCCAGCAGCCAAGGGACTAGCGGGGGGGCACGGCAGTTCTTC. Protein sequence: CASSQGTSGGARQFF.

On this clone itself: In the same sample, other DNA sequences code for this CDR3. The chain couples TRBV2 to TRBJ2-1; tentatively, D is TRBD1 (6 bases). This CDR3 is built from 15 residues. The V and J ends lost 5 bases and 2 bases respectively, with 13 bases between them. Germline CDR1 SNHLY, CDR2 FYNNEI. As DNA, the CDR3 is TGTGCCAGCAGTTTGACAGGTGAGCCCTACAATGAGCAGTTCTTC. The encoded protein is CASSLTGEPYNEQFF.

The chain joins TRBV7-9 to TRBJ2-1, with D possibly matching TRBD2 (5 bases). The CDR3 runs 13 residues. Deletions cut 4 bases from V and 8 bases from J, with 12 bases between. Germline V gene data show CDR1 as SEHNR and CDR2 as FQNEAQ (reference sequence). CDR3 sequence (DNA): TGTGCCAGCAGCTCAATTCGGGGATATGAGCAGTTCTTC. Protein: CASSSIRGYEQFF.

This chain links TRBV4-2 with TRBJ2-2, with D unclear. V was clipped by 1 base and J by 7 bases, with 10 bases between them. The CDR3 covers 14 residues. Germline V lookup: CDR1 LGHNA, CDR2 YNFKEQ. The CDR3 DNA is TGTGCCAGCAGCCAAGCGAGTTTCGGCGGGGAGCTGTTTTTT. It translates to CASSQASFGGELFF.

The count of this clone is one. This chain connects TRBV3-1 (or the pseudogene TRBV3-2) to TRBJ1-3; D remains unclear. Deletions cut 4 bases from V and 6 bases from J, with 10 bases between. The germline gives CDR1 LGHDT, CDR2 YNNKEL (reference sequence). The CDR3 has 13 residues. The CDR3 nucleotides read TGTGCCAGCAGCCCAGGCAGCTTAAACACCATATATTTT. It translates to CASSPGSLNTIYF.

The rearrangement joins TRBV30 to TRBJ1-1; D unclear. This CDR3 spans 11 amino acids. Deletions cut 7 bases from V and 3 bases from J, with 9 bases between. Germline V gene sequence: CDR1 GTSNPN, CDR2 SVGIG (reference sequence). The CDR3 loop reads CASSQDTEAFF. The CDR3 nucleotides are TGTGCCTCATCCCAGGACACTGAAGCTTTCTTT.

The V call is TRBV2, the J call TRBJ2-5, with a weak D call TRBD1 (6 bases). The CDR3 sequence is 16 residues long. Looked up from germline, CDR1 is SNHLY and CDR2 is FYNNEI. V gave up 3 bases and J gave up 5 bases, with 19 bases separating them. CDR3 sequence (DNA): TGTGCCAGCAGTGAGCCACAGGGTGTGATTCGGGAGACCCAGTACTTC. This encodes CASSEPQGVIRETQYF.

The gene calls are TRBV30 and TRBJ1-6; TRBD1 is a possible D gene (5 bases). The V and J ends lost 5 bases and 4 bases respectively, with 9 bases between them. The CDR3 length is 13 residues. Germline V gene data show CDR1 as GTSNPN and CDR2 as SVGIG (reference sequence). The CDR3, as DNA: TGTGCCTGGGGACAACAGTATAATTCACCCCTCCACTTT. As protein: CAWGQQYNSPLHF.

This clone was seen only once. CDR3: CASVGGTGELFF. CDR3 nucleotide sequence: TGTGCCAGCGTGGGGGGCACCGGGGAGCTGTTTTTT. The V and J genes are TRBV2 and TRBJ2-2, with D possibly TRBD2 on 6 matching bases. Trimming pared 8 bases from V and 4 bases from J, leaving 8 bases between. The CDR3 has 12 amino acids. Germline CDR1 and CDR2: SNHLY and FYNNEI.